The T cell receptor beta chain under discussion was sequenced for a study of cytomegalovirus exposure and HLA in healthy donors. Primers included in the PCR were 60 Vbeta and 13 Jbeta primers. Method: immunoSEQ multiplex PCR; TCRdb's copy keeps in-frame clones and lacks some. Of fewer than 150,000 clones in the sample, around 77% were seen once. This CDR3 is 13 amino acids long. Per the germline V gene, CDR1 is SGHNT and CDR2 is YYREEE (reference sequence). J was trimmed by 5 bases and V by 4 bases; bases with no gene match: 5. The chain combines TRBV5-4 with TRBJ2-7; TRBD1 matches at 8 bases. This TCR came from a man in his forties or fifties in good health and CMV-seronegative. Sequencing was carried out using PBMCs. The CDR3 region is CASSGDRSHEQYF. As DNA, the CDR3 is TGTGCCAGCAGCGGGGACAGGTCCCACGAGCAGTACTTC.